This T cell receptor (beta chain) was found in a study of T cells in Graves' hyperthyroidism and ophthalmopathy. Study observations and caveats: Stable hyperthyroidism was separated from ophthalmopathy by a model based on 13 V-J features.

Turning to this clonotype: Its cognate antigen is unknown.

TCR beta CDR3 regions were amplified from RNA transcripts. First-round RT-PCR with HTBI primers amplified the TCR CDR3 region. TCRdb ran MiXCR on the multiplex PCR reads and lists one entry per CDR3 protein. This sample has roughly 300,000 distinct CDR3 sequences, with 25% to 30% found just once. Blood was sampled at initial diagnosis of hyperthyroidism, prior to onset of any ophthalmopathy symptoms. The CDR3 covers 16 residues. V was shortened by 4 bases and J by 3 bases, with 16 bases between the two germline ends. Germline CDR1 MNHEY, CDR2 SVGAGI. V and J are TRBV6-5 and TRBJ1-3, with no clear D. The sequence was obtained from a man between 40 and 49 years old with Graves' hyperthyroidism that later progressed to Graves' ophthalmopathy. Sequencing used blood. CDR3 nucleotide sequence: TGTGCCAGCAGTTCGCTTGTAGGTGGTCGTGGAAACACCATATATTTT. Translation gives CASSSLVGGRGNTIYF.